This T cell receptor beta chain was profiled in a study of human T cells and chemical hapten exposure. General study findings and limits: DPC sensitization did not alter TCRs above 1 in 1000 frequency.

Regarding time point: pre-sensitization, week 0. Treatment of the sample: therapeutic diphenylcyclopropenone sensitization with weekly scalp DPC. Blood was drawn before each patch test was applied. Suited to DPC and affected by alopecia, the donors ranged from 18 to 70 years old. As to this clonotype: As yet, its antigen is unknown.

Library preparation tagged each individual cDNA molecule with a unique molecular identifier. TCRdb analysed the RACE reads with MiXCR anew, one entry per CDR3 protein. The repertoire consists of tens of thousands of distinct CDR3 sequences, with roughly 8.8% occurring once and the leading ten covering roughly 3.5%. The TCR sequence derives from a woman in her thirties or forties with alopecia areata. Some clones in this sample may be carry-over from other donors' samples. Sequencing was performed on whole blood, taken in connection with sensitization to the hapten diphenylcyclopropenone (DPC).

CDR3 coding DNA: TGTGCCAGCAGCTACCTAGCGGGGGTTAACACCGGGGAGCTGTTTTTT. Translated: CASSYLAGVNTGELFF. V gene TRBV7-2 combines with J gene TRBJ2-2; 10 nucleotides line up with TRBD2. CDR3 size: 16 residues. Germline CDR1 is SGHTA and CDR2 is FQGNSA. J lost 2 bases, V lost 4 bases, and 4 bases had no gene match.